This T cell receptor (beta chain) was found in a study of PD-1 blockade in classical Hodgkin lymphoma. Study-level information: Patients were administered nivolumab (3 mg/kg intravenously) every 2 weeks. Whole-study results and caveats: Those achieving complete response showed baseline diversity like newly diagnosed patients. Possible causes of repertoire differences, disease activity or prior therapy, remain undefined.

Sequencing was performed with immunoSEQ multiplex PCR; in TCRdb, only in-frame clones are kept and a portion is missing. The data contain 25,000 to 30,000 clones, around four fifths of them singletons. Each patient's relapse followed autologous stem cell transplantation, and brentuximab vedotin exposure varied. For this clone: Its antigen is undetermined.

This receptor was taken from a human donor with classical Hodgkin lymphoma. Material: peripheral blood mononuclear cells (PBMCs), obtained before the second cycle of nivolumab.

The CDR3 nucleotides are TGTGCCATCGGTGGGCAGAGTAACACTGAAGCTTTCTTT. This encodes CAIGGQSNTEAFF. The chain joins TRBV6-4 to TRBJ1-1, with D unresolved. CDR3 length: 13 residues. V was shortened by 10 bases and J by 2 bases, with 14 bases between the two germline ends. CDR1 is MRHNA, CDR2 SNTAGT, per germline.